This TCR beta chain was sequenced during a study of T cell changes during pregnancy in multiple sclerosis. Germline V gene data show CDR1 as MNHEY and CDR2 as SVGAGI. This CDR3 has 16 residues. Trimming took 4 bases from V and 0 from J, leaving 15 bases between them. Produced via immunoSEQ multiplex PCR; TCRdb's table is partial and in-frame only. The data show 40,000 to 55,000 clones, with roughly nine tenths seen just once and about 5.1% held by the top ten. The chain uses TRBV6-5 and TRBJ1-2, with D possibly matching TRBD1 (5 bases). This sequence was found in a female donor in good health, enrolled as a control in a pregnancy study. The sample consisted of peripheral blood, taken in the second trimester of pregnancy. CDR3 sequence reads: CASSWGGSTSNYGYTF. CDR3 DNA: TGTGCCAGCAGTTGGGGGGGGAGCACGTCTAACTATGGCTACACCTTC.